One sample yielded the 8 T cell receptor beta chains listed below, sequenced in a study of blood T cell repertoires in COVID-19. The table came from immunoSEQ multiplex PCR; TCRdb's copy has only in-frame clones and leaves some out. The sample consists of about 220,000 clones, 80% to 90% of them appearing once. The specimen sequenced was PBMCs or T cells enriched from blood (not recorded which). The source is a woman between 18 and 30 years old in a cohort exposed to, infected with or recovered from COVID-19 (not recorded which).

This chain links TRBV11-2 with TRBJ1-2; 7 bases align to TRBD1. V trimming: 4 bases; J trimming: 0 bases; junction bases outside the gene matches: 8. This CDR3 comprises 16 residues. The germline V gene encodes CDR1 SGHAT and CDR2 FQNNGV. CDR3 residues: CASSSGGTEPNYGYTF. CDR3 DNA: TGTGCCAGCAGCTCAGGGGGTACAGAGCCTAACTATGGCTACACCTTC.

The rearrangement uses TRBV19 and TRBJ2-5; no clear D gene. Germline V gene lookup returns CDR1 LNHDA and CDR2 SQIVND (reference sequence). Trimming cost V 3 bases and J 5 bases, with 7 bases left between them. This CDR3 contains 12 residues. CDR3 bases: TGTGCCAGTAGTATTCTCGGGGAGACCCAGTACTTC. It codes for CASSILGETQYF.

The chain has TRBV10-2 and TRBJ1-1, with D unclear. Germline values: CDR1 WSHSY, CDR2 SAAADI. The CDR3 totals 12 residues. Trimming removed 8 bases at V and 1 base at J, with 8 bases between. The CDR3 sequence: CASRVPNTEAFF. As DNA, the CDR3 is TGCGCCAGCCGAGTGCCGAACACTGAAGCTTTCTTT.

CDR3 coding DNA: TGTGCCAGTAGTCGAGGGGGCTACGAGCAGTACTTC. The encoded protein is CASSRGGYEQYF. V usage is TRBV19 and J usage is TRBJ2-7, with TRBD1 as a possible D gene (6 bases). V was pared by 5 bases and J by 3 bases, with 8 bases between. This CDR3 comprises 12 residues. Germline CDR1 and CDR2: LNHDA and SQIVND (reference sequence). Drawing the rest from reference TRBV19 and TRBJ2-7, the complete variable domain is DGGITQSPKYLFRKEGQNVTLSCEQNLNHDAMYWYRQDPGQGLRLIYYSQIVNDFQKGDIAEGYSVSREKKESFPLTVTSAQKNPTAFYLCASSRGGYEQYFGPGTRLTVT.

The chain couples TRBV7-9 to TRBJ1-1; 9 bases are a match to TRBD1. Germline V gene lookup returns CDR1 SEHNR and CDR2 FQNEAQ (reference sequence). The CDR3 contains 13 residues. Unmatched junction bases numbered 7, after V lost 7 bases and J lost 7 bases. In nucleotides, the CDR3 is TGTGCCAGCACCATGACAGGGGGACTTGAAGCTTTCTTT. Translated: CASTMTGGLEAFF.

Only one count was recorded for this clone. V usage is TRBV19 and J usage is TRBJ2-3, with TRBD1 as a possible D gene (7 bases). V lost 6 bases, J lost 2 bases, and 18 bases lay in between. CDR3 size: 16 residues. Germline loops: CDR1 LNHDA, CDR2 SQIVND (reference sequence). CDR3 residues: CASSKGAWTITDTQYF. CDR3 DNA: TGTGCCAGTAGCAAGGGGGCGTGGACTATCACAGATACGCAGTATTTT. Filled out from reference TRBV19 and TRBJ2-3, the complete variable domain reads DGGITQSPKYLFRKEGQNVTLSCEQNLNHDAMYWYRQDPGQGLRLIYYSQIVNDFQKGDIAEGYSVSREKKESFPLTVTSAQKNPTAFYLCASSKGAWTITDTQYFGPGTRLTVL.

The rearrangement uses TRBV7-2 and TRBJ2-6, with 9 positions matching TRBD1. Germline V lookup: CDR1 SGHTA, CDR2 FQGNSA. CDR3 size: 15 residues. The ends lost 5 bases at V and 7 bases at J; junction bases unmatched: 6. CDR3 protein: CASSLDRGFANVLTF. As DNA, the CDR3 is TGTGCCAGCAGCCTGGACAGGGGATTTGCCAACGTCCTGACTTTC.

This sequence joins TRBV6-6 and TRBJ2-2; D remains unclear. V was cut by 6 bases and J by 0 bases, with 29 bases left in between. The germline CDR1 and CDR2 sequences are MNHNY and SVGAGI (reference sequence). This CDR3 region has 21 residues. This CDR3 is CASSPVYAVKRQFSNTGELFF. The CDR3 DNA reads TGTGCCAGCAGCCCCGTTTATGCGGTGAAGCGTCAGTTTTCGAACACCGGGGAGCTGTTTTTT.